This T cell receptor (beta chain) appears in the sequencing data of a study of Ad26.COV2.S vaccination and SARS-CoV-2 variants (dated by TCRdb to the early 2020s). Broadly, across the study: Donors in the vaccine arm were drawn from COV1001, a multicentre, randomized, double-blind, placebo-controlled phase I-IIa trial testing Ad26.COV2.S in healthy adults. Dosing of Ad26.COV2.S was intramuscular, at either 5x10^10 or 1x10^11 viral particles, delivered as one shot or as two shots spaced 56 days apart. The TCR-sequenced set comprised roughly 30 samples: some 19 Ad26.COV2.S vaccine recipients, 5 placebo recipients and 8 SARS-CoV-2 convalescent individuals. Participants in the trial were split at random into five groups of five each, receiving low-dose or high-dose Ad26.COV2.S once or twice, or else placebo on both occasions. TCRbeta repertoire sequencing served as the tool for gauging how specific and how broad the SARS-CoV-2-reactive T cell receptors were following Ad26.COV2.S vaccination. Investigators remained blinded to trial group allocation during experiments and outcome assessment.

Taken from the germline V gene, the CDR1 and CDR2 loops are SGHTA and FQGNSA. Measured from the cysteine to the phenylalanine, the CDR3 is 14 residues long. Here the CDR3 DNA is all that survives: 42 bases in frame from base 1. V is clipped by 4 bases and J by 0 bases, and the sequence between their germline boundaries is 9 bases long. The immunoSEQ Assay was the method used to sequence TCRbeta CDR3 regions. After extraction, genomic DNA underwent amplification by bias-controlled multiplex PCR, followed by high-throughput sequencing. The study's processing was this. Collapsing and filtering of sequences were performed to quantify the absolute abundance of each unique TCRbeta CDR3 region. T cell fraction was estimated by normalization of TCRbeta template counts to usable DNA, with usable DNA being measured through amplification of reference genes present in all nucleated cells. Repertoire TCRs were annotated as SARS-CoV-2-specific by exact matching of V gene, CDR3 amino acid sequence and J gene to a known reactive TCR set. The reference SARS-CoV-2 TCR set was derived from MIRA and filtered for enrichment in COVID-19-positive ImmuneCODE repertoires, a step that removed public or cross-reactive TCRs. Based on the MIRA antigens, annotated TCRs were further analysed at the level of specific ORF or position within ORF. Breadth was defined as annotated unique rearrangements over total unique productive rearrangements; depth was the summed frequency of those rearrangements. Two-sided Wilcoxon rank-sum tests were used to compare TCR breadth between groups. TCRdb retrieved this table from immuneACCESS and kept in-frame rearrangements only. Not all clones are present; in checked studies, unresolved V genes account for under half, and no reason is known for the remainder. V, J and clone size are taken as reported in that table, and D and trimming were inferred from the DNA itself. The table for this sample lists some 250,000 clones; 70% to 90% of them were counted only once. The top ten clones comprise around 11% of the sample.

Study-wide findings and limitations: Ad26.COV2.S recipients had higher spike-specific TCR breadth than placebo recipients (P = 0.0014). Substantial breadth of spike-specific CD8+ and CD4+ T cell responses was reported after vaccination. The study was not powered to compare responses between vaccine doses or regimens. The authors noted that total T cell responses may have been underestimated by the TCR breadth and depth analyses. Non-spike TCR breadth was comparable between vaccine and placebo recipients, consistent with the vaccine containing only spike.

Note on this clone: No cognate antigen has been identified for it. The input lacks base qualities; no much larger clone sits a single base away.

This specimen's treatment or condition label, interpreted: around 19 received Ad26.COV2.S at low or high dose, single or two shots; several received placebo; per-sample allocation not given. For vaccine and placebo recipients, repertoires were sequenced using samples collected on day 63 after the first injection. Between 29 July and 7 August 2020, Cohort 1b enrolled around 24 adults aged 18-55 years at one site in Boston, USA. Ad26.COV2.S was a replication-incompetent adenovirus type 26 vector that expressed a prefusion-stabilized SARS-CoV-2 spike protein derived from the original Wuhan strain. This sample comprised peripheral blood, obtained in a trial of Ad26.COV2.S vaccine versus placebo. This chain is built from TRBV7-2 and TRBJ1-2, with no confidently assigned D gene. The source of this sequence is a person between 18 and 60 years old who received the Ad26.COV2.S COVID-19 vaccine or a placebo. The CDR3 is CASSSQRPNYGYTF. Read as DNA, the sequence is TGTGCCAGCAGCTCTCAACGGCCTAACTATGGCTACACCTTC. Outside the CDR3, residues come from the reference TRBV7-2 and TRBJ1-2 proteins, so the full variable domain is: GAGVSQSPSNKVTEKGKDVELRCDPISGHTALYWYRQSLGQGLEFLIYFQGNSAPDKSGLPSDRFSAERTGGSVSTLTIQRTQQEDSAVYLCASSSQRPNYGYTFGSGTRLTVV.